Below, one TCR beta chain is given with its context. The entry originates in a study of blood T cell repertoires in COVID-19. As for the study in general: Nucleic acid was either cDNA or gDNA, and it came from T cells, B-cell-depleted T cells, or PBMCs.

V was pared by 4 bases and J by 0 bases, with 14 bases between. Germline lookup yields CDR1 SGDLS and CDR2 YYNGEE. CDR3 length: 15 amino acids. TCRdb's table, derived via immunoSEQ multiplex PCR, lists solely in-frame clones and lacks some. The sample contains approximately 300,000 clones, roughly 90% of which appear only once. The chain employs TRBV9 and TRBJ2-7; the D is unclear. The clonotype originates from a woman aged 45-65 years with active or convalescent COVID-19. The sample taken for sequencing was peripheral blood. CDR3 loop: CASSPNLAGSYEQYF. CDR3 coding DNA: TGTGCCAGCAGCCCGAACTTAGCTGGCTCCTACGAGCAGTACTTC.